The 32 T cell receptor beta chains given below trace back to one sample, sequenced in a study of T cell responses to AZD1222 COVID-19 vaccine. Clones were sequenced by immunoSEQ multiplex PCR, and TCRdb holds only the in-frame ones, with some missing. This sample has approximately 190,000 clones, with 92% found just once. The material was peripheral blood, obtained on day 0 of AZD1222 vaccination. The source of these receptors is an adult in good health.

This clone appeared a single time. This chain joins TRBV29-1 and TRBJ1-5; D ambiguous. The CDR3 loop spans 13 amino acids. Trimming removed 4 bases from V and 5 bases from J, with 12 bases in between. Germline V gene data show CDR1 as SQVTM and CDR2 as ANQGSEA. CDR3 sequence: CSVGLGRDQPQHF. CDR3 nucleotides: TGCAGCGTTGGTTTGGGTAGGGATCAGCCCCAGCATTTT.

The chain couples TRBV2 to TRBJ1-1, with D possibly matching TRBD1 (5 bases). CDR1 and CDR2 from the germline V gene are SNHLY and FYNNEI. Trimming left V 2 bases short and J 0 bases short, with 16 bases between. The CDR3 length is 17 residues. The CDR3, as DNA: TGTGCCAGCAGTGAATTTGAGACAGCAATAATGAACACTGAAGCTTTCTTT. Encoded protein: CASSEFETAIMNTEAFF.

The sample holds one count of this clone. The chain recombines TRBV7-9 with TRBJ2-5, with D unclear. Trimming took 6 bases from V and 5 from J, leaving 10 bases between them. This CDR3 is built from 12 residues. Per germline, CDR1 SEHNR and CDR2 FQNEAQ (reference sequence). The CDR3 DNA sequence: TGTGCCAGCAGATCCTCTAGGGAGACCCAGTACTTC. This sequence encodes CASRSSRETQYF.

The chain links TRBV6-5 to TRBJ1-6; D gene ambiguous. The length of the CDR3 is 12 residues. Germline CDR1 and CDR2: MNHEY and SVGAGI. The ends were cut back, 6 bases at V and 10 bases at J, with 10 bases in the middle. The CDR3: CASREGESPLHF. The DNA for the CDR3 is TGTGCCAGCAGGGAGGGAGAATCACCCCTCCACTTT.

The chain uses TRBV10-3 and TRBJ2-2; 7 nucleotides match TRBD1. The junction had 3 bases not matched to a gene; V was cut back by 2 bases and J by 6 bases. From germline, CDR1 is ENHRY and CDR2 SYGVKD. The CDR3 totals 14 residues. In DNA form, the CDR3 reads TGTGCCATCAGTGAGGGACAGGACTCCGGGGAGCTGTTTTTT. Translation gives CAISEGQDSGELFF.

The rearrangement joins TRBV5-4 to TRBJ1-1; the D is unclear. Germline CDR1 is SGHNT and CDR2 is YYREEE (reference sequence). There are 15 residues in the CDR3. V lost 2 bases and J 0 bases, leaving 11 bases between the germline ends. The CDR3 reads CASSFSRSLNTEAFF. The CDR3 DNA is TGTGCCAGCAGCTTCTCCAGGTCCCTGAACACTGAAGCTTTCTTT.

The V and J genes are TRBV13 and TRBJ1-6; 7 nucleotides match TRBD1. With 7 bases clipped from V and 0 bases from J, the junction kept 9 bases outside the gene matches. Germline V gene sequence: CDR1 PRHDT, CDR2 FYEKMQ (reference sequence). CDR3 length: 17 amino acids. The chain's CDR3 is CASKFGTVSSYNSPLHF. The CDR3 DNA reads TGTGCCAGCAAATTTGGGACAGTCAGCTCCTATAATTCACCCCTCCACTTT.

V and J are TRBV24-1 and TRBJ1-2; TRBD1 matches 9 bases. The CDR3 is 16 amino acids. V trimming: 4 bases; J trimming: 6 bases; junction bases outside the gene matches: 11. Per the germline V gene, CDR1 is KGHDR and CDR2 is SFDVKD. The CDR3 DNA reads as TGTGCCACCAGTGACGCCGGGACAGGGAAGGTCGATGGCTACACCTTC. Translating it yields CATSDAGTGKVDGYTF.

The chain carries TRBV27 and TRBJ1-1; D not resolved. This CDR3 has 14 residues. The V end lost 3 bases, the J end lost 8 bases, and 16 bases lay between the germline ends. CDR1 and CDR2 from the germline V gene are MNHEY and SMNVEV (reference sequence). The CDR3 nucleotides are TGTGCCAGCAGTTTCGGATCCACCGGCGCCGAAGCTTTCTTT. Its translation is CASSFGSTGAEAFF.

The V and J genes are TRBV7-9 and TRBJ1-5; 8 nucleotides agree with TRBD1. The CDR3 covers 15 residues. Germline CDR1 SEHNR, CDR2 FQNEAQ (reference sequence). The J segment lost 5 bases and the V segment lost 4 bases, leaving 7 bases of the junction unmatched. As DNA, the CDR3 is TGTGCCAGCAGCTCGGACAGGGAGGTGGATCAGCCCCAGCATTTT. It specifies CASSSDREVDQPQHF. Using reference TRBV7-9 and TRBJ1-5 for the parts outside the CDR3, the full variable domain is DTGVSQNPRHKITKRGQNVTFRCDPISEHNRLYWYRQTLGQGPEFLTYFQNEAQLEKSRLLSDRFSAERPKGSFSTLEIQRTEQGDSAMYLCASSSDREVDQPQHFGDGTRLSIL.

This clone occurred once. The rearrangement links TRBV10-1 to TRBJ2-7, with D possibly being TRBD1 (5 bases). This CDR3 comprises 16 residues. Germline loops: CDR1 WNHNN, CDR2 SYGVQD (reference sequence). Trimming pared 5 bases from V and 6 bases from J, leaving 23 bases between. The CDR3 here is CASSQVSVGRTSEQYF. The CDR3, as DNA: TGCGCCAGCAGTCAGGTTTCGGTGGGCCGGACAAGCGAGCAGTACTTC.

The chain recombines TRBV10-3 with TRBJ1-1; D is undetermined. The CDR3 covers 15 residues. The V end lost 2 bases, the J end lost 0 bases, and 10 bases lay between the germline ends. Germline loops: CDR1 ENHRY, CDR2 SYGVKD. The CDR3 region is CAISESSLMNTEAFF. CDR3 sequence (DNA): TGTGCCATCAGTGAGAGCTCTTTAATGAACACTGAAGCTTTCTTT.

The chain carries TRBV24-1 and TRBJ2-1; D is possibly TRBD2 (6 bases). The CDR3 runs to 13 residues. Trimming removed 4 bases at V and 5 bases at J, with 8 bases between. Germline CDR1 and CDR2: KGHDR and SFDVKD. As DNA, the CDR3 is TGTGCCACCAGTGAAGGAGGGAACAATGAGCAGTTCTTC. Translated: CATSEGGNNEQFF.

The genes are TRBV9 and TRBJ1-2; TRBD1 might be the D (6 bases). The germline V gene has CDR1 SGDLS and CDR2 YYNGEE. This CDR3 has 14 amino acids. The germline V and J ends were trimmed by 3 bases and 7 bases, with 16 bases remaining between them. The CDR3 region has the DNA TGTGCCAGCAGCGCGGATCCGGGGGCCATTGGCTACACCTTC. As protein: CASSADPGAIGYTF.

The chain combines TRBV4-2 with TRBJ2-5; D is perhaps TRBD2 (5 bases). Between the trimmed V and J ends, which lost 3 bases and 2 bases, there was a span of 13 bases. This CDR3 contains 15 residues. Germline assignment: CDR1 LGHNA and CDR2 YNFKEQ. CDR3 nucleotide sequence: TGTGCCAGCAGCCATAATCTAGCCGCTCAAGAGACCCAGTACTTC. Amino acid sequence: CASSHNLAAQETQYF.

This clone is a singleton in its sample. The chain carries TRBV5-1 and TRBJ1-2; weak D call: TRBD1 (5 bases). Trimming cost V 0 bases and J 8 bases, with 14 bases left between them. The germline V gene encodes CDR1 SGHRS and CDR2 YFSETQ. The CDR3 consists of 14 residues. The CDR3 region is CASSLGAGWSGYTF. In DNA form, the CDR3 reads TGCGCCAGCAGCTTGGGGGCAGGGTGGAGCGGCTACACCTTC.

V usage is TRBV4-3 and J usage is TRBJ2-7; either TRBD1 or TRBD2 may fit D (6 bases each). Between the trimmed V and J ends, which lost 0 bases and 2 bases, there was a span of 17 bases. The CDR3 loop spans 17 amino acids. In germline, CDR1 is LGHNA, CDR2 YSLEER. The CDR3 region has the DNA TGCGCCAGCAGCCAAGACCCCCGAGAGGGGGAGGCCTACGAGCAGTACTTC. Translation: CASSQDPREGEAYEQYF.

The rearrangement links TRBV2 to TRBJ1-5; D not certain. Germline lookup yields CDR1 SNHLY and CDR2 FYNNEI. Trimming took off 8 bases at V and 1 base at J, with 9 bases between the two ends. The CDR3 spans 13 residues. CDR3: CASRTGSNQPQHF. In DNA, the CDR3 is TGTGCCAGCCGGACGGGAAGCAATCAGCCCCAGCATTTT.

V gene TRBV30 combines with J gene TRBJ2-3; 7 bases line up with TRBD2. CDR1 is GTSNPN and CDR2 is SVGIG in the germline V gene (reference sequence). This CDR3 spans 13 amino acids. DNA for the CDR3: TGTGGCTTGAATGCGGGGGGCACAGATACGCAGTATTTT. As protein: CGLNAGGTDTQYF.

This chain connects TRBV7-3 to TRBJ2-7, with 9 nucleotides matching TRBD1. V gave up 4 bases and J gave up 4 bases; unmatched junction bases: 11. CDR1 and CDR2 from the germline V gene are SGHTA and FQGTGA. The length of the CDR3 is 16 residues. The chain's CDR3 is CASSSPGQGRGYEQYF. The CDR3 DNA sequence: TGTGCCAGCAGCTCACCGGGACAGGGAAGAGGATACGAGCAGTACTTC.

The chain is built from TRBV6-6 and TRBJ1-5; a weak D match, TRBD1 (5 bases). Germline V lookup: CDR1 MNHNY, CDR2 SVGAGI (reference sequence). The CDR3 contains 13 residues. Deletions cut 2 bases from V and 7 bases from J, with 9 bases between. This CDR3 is CASSYEGRQPQHF. CDR3 in DNA: TGTGCCAGCAGTTACGAGGGGCGCCAGCCCCAGCATTTT.

The chain links TRBV11-1 to TRBJ2-5, with unresolved D. The V end lost 2 bases, the J end lost 0 bases, and 13 bases lay between the germline ends. The CDR3 is 16 amino acids. Germline CDR1 reads SGHAT; CDR2 reads FQDESV (reference sequence). The CDR3 bases are TGTGCCAGCAGCTTATCCGCGAGAAGTCACCAAGAGACCCAGTACTTC. Its protein product is CASSLSARSHQETQYF. The full variable domain, completed using reference TRBV11-1 and TRBJ2-5, is EAEVAQSPRYKITEKSQAVAFWCDPISGHATLYWYRQILGQGPELLVQFQDESVVDDSQLPKDRFSAERLKGVDSTLKIQPAELGDSAMYLCASSLSARSHQETQYFGPGTRLLVL.

J is TRBJ1-1 and V is TRBV7-2, with D unclear. The V end lost 10 bases, the J end lost 1 base, and 13 bases lay between the germline ends. The CDR3 runs 13 residues. Germline assignment: CDR1 SGHTA and CDR2 FQGNSA. Here the CDR3 reads CATKNPANTEAFF. The DNA of the CDR3 is TGTGCCACCAAAAATCCCGCGAACACTGAAGCTTTCTTT.

The V gene is TRBV11-2, the J gene TRBJ2-5, with D possibly TRBD1 on 5 matching bases. Germline values: CDR1 SGHAT, CDR2 FQNNGV. The germline V and J ends were trimmed by 7 bases and 2 bases, with 14 bases remaining between them. The CDR3 length is 14 residues. CDR3 DNA: TGTGCCAGCACCCTAGGGGCAGCTCAAGAGACCCAGTACTTC. Translating it yields CASTLGAAQETQYF.

The V gene is TRBV7-9, the J gene TRBJ1-2, with TRBD1 identical over 8 bases. The CDR3 extends over 16 amino acids. V was pared by 3 bases and J by 7 bases, with 13 bases of the junction left unmatched. CDR1 is SEHNR and CDR2 is FQNEAQ in the germline V gene (reference sequence). The DNA of the CDR3 is TGTGCCAGCAGCTTGCCACCTGGACAGGGAGAGGGTGGCTACACCTTC. Amino acids: CASSLPPGQGEGGYTF.

The chain carries TRBV7-2 and TRBJ2-5; weak D call: TRBD1 (5 bases). The CDR3 runs to 13 residues. The V end lost 5 bases, the J end lost 5 bases, and 12 bases lay between the germline ends. Germline loops: CDR1 SGHTA, CDR2 FQGNSA. This CDR3 reads CASSTQGRETQYF. The CDR3 DNA sequence: TGTGCCAGCAGCACTCAGGGCAGGGAGACCCAGTACTTC.

As DNA, the CDR3 is TGTGCCAGCAGCGCTAGCGGGGCGAGCTCTGGGGCCAACGTCCTGACTTTC. Its translation: CASSASGASSGANVLTF. The chain carries TRBV5-4 and TRBJ2-6; TRBD2 aligns across 9 bases. With 4 bases clipped from V and 0 bases from J, the junction kept 5 bases outside the gene matches. Germline CDR1 SGHNT, CDR2 YYREEE (reference sequence). This CDR3 is built from 17 residues.

In DNA, the CDR3 is TGTGCCAGCAGTTACAGGTGGACAGGGACCTACGAGCAGTACTTC. Translation: CASSYRWTGTYEQYF. The chain is built from TRBV6-5 and TRBJ2-7; 8 nucleotides line up with TRBD1. Germline loops: CDR1 MNHEY, CDR2 SVGAGI. J lost 2 bases, V lost 2 bases, and 5 bases had no gene match. This CDR3 spans 15 amino acids.

This chain connects TRBV11-2 to TRBJ1-6; 8 bases map to TRBD1. CDR3 length equals 15 residues. The germline CDR1 and CDR2 sequences are SGHAT and FQNNGV. V gave up 7 bases and J gave up 6 bases; unmatched junction bases: 8. CDR3 loop: CASTSGGTGNSPLHF. CDR3 nucleotides: TGTGCCAGCACCTCAGGGGGGACAGGTAATTCACCCCTCCACTTT.

The CDR3 DNA follows: TGCGCCAGCAGCTTCGAAGAAATGAACACTGAAGCTTTCTTT. Its translation is CASSFEEMNTEAFF. This rearrangement joins TRBV5-1 to TRBJ1-1, with D unclear. The CDR3 is 14 residues long. V lost 2 bases to trimming and J lost 0 bases, with 8 bases between them. Per the germline V gene, CDR1 is SGHRS and CDR2 is YFSETQ.

As for this clone: This same CDR3 is encoded by further DNA sequences in the sample. The rearrangement uses TRBV7-9 and TRBJ1-5; maybe TRBD1 (5 bases). This CDR3 has 12 amino acids. Trimming left V 1 base short and J 7 bases short, with 5 bases between. CDR1 and CDR2 (germline): SEHNR, FQNEAQ (reference sequence). The CDR3 sequence is CASSLGDQPQHF. CDR3 coding DNA: TGTGCCAGCAGCTTAGGGGACCAGCCCCAGCATTTT.

The V call is TRBV27, the J call TRBJ1-2; 8 bases are a match to TRBD1. This CDR3 region has 15 residues. Germline loops: CDR1 MNHEY, CDR2 SMNVEV (reference sequence). Germline trimming cut 1 base from V and 7 bases from J; bases unmatched to any gene: 8. The CDR3 reads CASSLYLGQGGGYTF. The CDR3 DNA reads TGTGCCAGCAGTTTATACCTTGGACAGGGAGGTGGCTACACCTTC.